The 23 T cell receptor beta chains reported below all come from one sample, sequenced in a study of CD8 T cells in ankylosing spondylitis. One entry per CDR3 protein, called by TCRdb with MiXCR from the 5' RACE reads. The data show approximately 250,000 distinct CDR3 sequences, over 7% seen once. The sequencing sample was made of blood, either unsorted or a sorted T cell fraction (not recorded which). The receptor set was obtained from a female donor with ankylosing spondylitis or in good health (not recorded which).

The genes are TRBV6-1 and TRBJ1-1, with a tentative D call TRBD1 (6 bases). The ends were cut back, 5 bases at V and 0 bases at J, with 10 bases in the middle. The CDR3 runs to 14 residues. Looked up from germline, CDR1 is MNHNS and CDR2 is SASEGT. The CDR3 is CASSRDNMNTEAFF. Here the CDR3 DNA reads TGTGCCAGCAGTCGGGACAACATGAACACTGAAGCTTTCTTT.

This clonotype was recorded only once. This chain connects TRBV7-2 to TRBJ2-5, with 7 bases lining up with TRBD1. From germline, CDR1 is SGHTA and CDR2 FQGNSA. This CDR3 contains 15 residues. V gave up 5 bases and J gave up 6 bases; unmatched junction bases: 12. CDR3 loop: CASSARQGPPQTQYF. CDR3 sequence (DNA): TGTGCCAGCAGCGCGAGACAGGGACCGCCCCAGACCCAGTACTTC. Full variable domain (missing parts from reference TRBV7-2 and TRBJ2-5): GAGVSQSPSNKVTEKGKDVELRCDPISGHTALYWYRQSLGQGLEFLIYFQGNSAPDKSGLPSDRFSAERTGGSVSTLTIQRTQQEDSAVYLCASSARQGPPQTQYFGPGTRLLVL.

The rearrangement joins TRBV7-2 to TRBJ1-2, with D perhaps TRBD1 (5 bases). Germline CDR1 and CDR2: SGHTA and FQGNSA. V lost 3 bases, J lost 8 bases, and 10 bases lay in between. CDR3 length equals 12 residues. The chain's CDR3 is CASSLTVGGYTF. The CDR3 DNA sequence: TGTGCCAGCAGCTTGACAGTGGGAGGCTACACCTTC.

This clonotype came up many times. The chain joins TRBV10-3 to TRBJ2-5; 7 nucleotides agree with TRBD1. The CDR3 spans 18 residues. Germline V CDR1 and CDR2: ENHRY, SYGVKD. V was pared by 6 bases and J by 4 bases, with 20 bases of the junction left unmatched. The CDR3 protein is CAISDGPYRGPVGETQYF. The CDR3 DNA follows: TGTGCCATCAGCGATGGGCCGTACAGGGGACCAGTAGGAGAGACCCAGTACTTC.

As concerns this clonotype: A read error may be the cause here, since a much bigger clone is one base away. V and J are TRBV4-3 and TRBJ2-7, with TRBD2 matching 14 bases. Germline V gene lookup returns CDR1 LGHNA and CDR2 YSLEER. This CDR3 is built from 17 residues. The CDR3 sequence: CASSQDLGTSGSYEQCF. CDR3 coding DNA: TGCGCCAGCAGCCAAGACTTGGGGACTAGCGGGAGCTACGAGCAGTGCTTC.

This chain connects TRBV6-5 to TRBJ1-2; D gene uncertain. Trimming left V 2 bases short and J 1 base short, with 17 bases between. The CDR3 runs to 17 residues. The germline V gene has CDR1 MNHEY and CDR2 SVGAGI. CDR3 region: CASSYAVGGTINYGYTF. The CDR3 DNA reads TGTGCCAGCAGTTACGCGGTCGGTGGCACGATTAACTATGGCTACACCTTC.

There are many counts of this clonotype. The chain joins TRBV6-1 to TRBJ2-7, with 8 bases lining up with TRBD1. CDR1 is MNHNS, CDR2 SASEGT, per germline. J was trimmed by 6 bases and V by 6 bases; bases with no gene match: 13. CDR3 length: 15 amino acids. For the CDR3, the DNA is TGTGCCAGCAGCCTCGCGTGGACAGGGCCATCCGAGCAGTACTTC. It is translated as CASSLAWTGPSEQYF.

This clonotype was detected ten times or more. The chain combines TRBV18 with TRBJ2-1, with 8 bases aligning to TRBD1. The length of the CDR3 is 20 residues. Per the germline V gene, CDR1 is KGHSH and CDR2 is LQKENI. The V segment lost 3 bases and the J segment 3 bases; nucleotides outside the gene matches: 19. The DNA for the CDR3 is TGTGCCAGCTCACCCATGGCGGGGACGGACAGGGTTGAGTACTACAATGAGCAGTTCTTC. Its translation: CASSPMAGTDRVEYYNEQFF.

The V gene is TRBV7-2, the J gene TRBJ2-4; the match to TRBD2 covers 9 bases. With 5 bases clipped from V and 6 bases from J, the junction kept 5 bases outside the gene matches. The germline V gene has CDR1 SGHTA and CDR2 FQGNSA. The length of the CDR3 is 14 residues. The CDR3 loop reads CASSQTSGRNIQYF. The CDR3 nucleotides read TGTGCCAGCAGCCAGACTAGCGGCCGAAACATTCAGTACTTC.

There are a few counts of this clonotype. V is TRBV11-3 and J is TRBJ2-1; TRBD2 agrees at 7 bases. V was pared by 5 bases and J by 4 bases, with 11 bases of the junction left unmatched. The CDR3 has 16 residues. CDR1 and CDR2 from the germline V gene are SGHNT and YENEEA. CDR3 residues: CASSDSGGSVYNEQFF. CDR3 DNA: TGTGCCAGCAGCGATTCGGGGGGTAGCGTGTACAATGAGCAGTTCTTC.

The chain carries TRBV11-1 and TRBJ2-5; TRBD2 might be the D (5 bases). This CDR3 is 18 amino acids long. V lost 4 bases and J lost 5, with 26 bases in between. Germline values: CDR1 SGHAT, CDR2 FQDESV (reference sequence). DNA of the CDR3: TGTGCCAGCAGCTCCTCGAAGATTCCTAGGAGGACCAAGGAGACCCAGTACTTC. This encodes CASSSSKIPRRTKETQYF. Supplemented by reference TRBV11-1 and TRBJ2-5, the full variable domain reads EAEVAQSPRYKITEKSQAVAFWCDPISGHATLYWYRQILGQGPELLVQFQDESVVDDSQLPKDRFSAERLKGVDSTLKIQPAELGDSAMYLCASSSSKIPRRTKETQYFGPGTRLLVL.

This clonotype came up many times. The rearrangement uses TRBV6-1 and TRBJ1-1, with no clear D. The germline CDR1 and CDR2 sequences are MNHNS and SASEGT. V was shortened by 4 bases and J by 13 bases, with 13 bases between the two germline ends. This CDR3 has 11 amino acids. Written as DNA, the CDR3 is TGTGCCAGCAGTGGAACAGACGTCGTTTTCTTT. Its translation is CASSGTDVVFF.

This clonotype was counted at least ten times. The CDR3 coding sequence is TGTGCCAGCAGTTTAGCGCTTAGTAGGTACGAGCAGTACTTC. This sequence encodes CASSLALSRYEQYF. The gene calls are TRBV12-3 or TRBV12-4 and TRBJ2-7; D remains ambiguous. Between the trimmed V and J ends, which lost 0 bases and 4 bases, there was a span of 10 bases. This CDR3 region has 14 residues.

The chain links TRBV5-6 to TRBJ2-7; 9 bases agree with TRBD2. The CDR3 has 16 residues. Germline CDR1 reads SGHDT; CDR2 reads YYEEEE. V gave up 5 bases and J gave up 7 bases; unmatched junction bases: 16. The CDR3 loop is CASSPRGAGGPREQYF. The CDR3 DNA is TGTGCCAGCAGTCCGAGGGGGGCGGGAGGGCCCCGGGAGCAGTACTTC. Using reference TRBV5-6 and TRBJ2-7 for the parts outside the CDR3, the full variable domain is DAGVTQSPTHLIKTRGQQVTLRCSPKSGHDTVSWYQQALGQGPQFIFQYYEEEERQRGNFPDRFSGHQFPNYSSELNVNALLLGDSALYLCASSPRGAGGPREQYFGPGTRLTVT.

This clonotype was recorded at least ten times. The CDR3 spells CASSMDRANEQFF. CDR3 bases: TGTGCCAGCAGCATGGACAGGGCCAATGAGCAGTTCTTC. V usage is TRBV7-2 and J usage is TRBJ2-1, with 8 bases that match TRBD1. CDR3 length: 13 amino acids. The germline CDR1 and CDR2 sequences are SGHTA and FQGNSA. The V segment lost 5 bases and the J segment 6 bases; nucleotides outside the gene matches: 3.

In its sample, this clonotype was seen many times. This rearrangement joins TRBV11-2 to TRBJ2-3, with TRBD2 matching 11 bases. With 4 bases clipped from V and 0 bases from J, the junction kept 12 bases outside the gene matches. Germline CDR1 and CDR2: SGHAT and FQNNGV. The length of the CDR3 is 19 residues. The CDR3 DNA reads TGTGCCAGCAGCTCCATTAGCACTAGCGGGAGACTTAGCACAGATACGCAGTATTTT. Protein: CASSSISTSGRLSTDTQYF.

This clonotype was counted a few times. The V and J genes are TRBV11-2 and TRBJ1-2; 9 nucleotides line up with TRBD1. Germline loops: CDR1 SGHAT, CDR2 FQNNGV. The CDR3 loop spans 15 amino acids. Trimming removed 5 bases from V and 5 bases from J; junction bases left unmatched: 9. CDR3 sequence (DNA): TGTGCCAGCAGCCCCGGACAGGGGTGGGTTTATGGCTACACCTTC. This translates into CASSPGQGWVYGYTF.

This clonotype was observed a handful of times. The V call is TRBV2, the J call TRBJ1-2; D is uncertain. Germline CDR1 SNHLY, CDR2 FYNNEI. The V end was cut by 1 base, the J end by 8 bases, with 17 bases between. This CDR3 has 15 amino acids. The CDR3 loop is CASSEGTIGYGGYTF. In DNA form, the CDR3 reads TGTGCCAGCAGTGAAGGGACCATCGGCTACGGGGGCTACACCTTC.

This clonotype was seen only a few times. The gene calls are TRBV5-6 and TRBJ2-1, with 15 bases lining up with TRBD2. This CDR3 spans 16 amino acids. V dropped 4 bases and J dropped 9; count of bases not matched to a gene: 8. Germline-derived CDR1 and CDR2 are SGHDT and YYEEEE. The CDR3 DNA reads TGTGCCAGCAGCCCTGGACTAGCGGGAGGGCCGGGTGAGCAGTTCTTC. Translating it yields CASSPGLAGGPGEQFF.

In this sample, this clonotype turned up many times. This chain joins TRBV12-3 or TRBV12-4 and TRBJ1-1; D ambiguous. This CDR3 spans 14 amino acids. The V and J ends lost 3 bases and 4 bases respectively, with 12 bases between them. In DNA form, the CDR3 reads TGTGCCAGCAGTTTCCGAAGAGAGGGCACTGAAGCTTTCTTT. Its translation: CASSFRREGTEAFF.

CDR3 region: CCARDNGAGYNEQFF. Here the CDR3 DNA reads TGCTGCGCTAGAGATAATGGAGCGGGATACAATGAGCAGTTCTTC. V gene TRBV20-1 combines with J gene TRBJ2-1; 7 nucleotides match TRBD2. The CDR3 is 15 residues long. CDR1 is DFQATT and CDR2 is SNEGSKA in the germline V gene (reference sequence).

This clonotype has ten or more counts. The rearrangement links TRBV24-1 to TRBJ2-1; 12 nucleotides align to TRBD2. Trimming at V came to 5 bases and at J to 6 bases, leaving 4 bases not matched to a gene. This CDR3 is built from 15 residues. Germline lookup yields CDR1 KGHDR and CDR2 SFDVKD. CDR3 amino acids: CATSARLAGVNEQFF. CDR3 DNA: TGTGCCACCAGTGCCCGACTAGCGGGAGTCAATGAGCAGTTCTTC.

This clonotype came up a few times. The junction departs from germline at one end; a sequencing error may be responsible. J is TRBJ2-1 and V is TRBV20-1; D is possibly TRBD1 or TRBD2 (6 bases each). There are 17 residues in the CDR3. Germline values: CDR1 DFQATT, CDR2 SNEGSKA (reference sequence). The CDR3 region is CCARDLEGLGGYNEQFF. The CDR3 nucleotides are TGCTGTGCTAGAGATCTCGAGGGGTTAGGGGGGTACAATGAGCAGTTCTTC.